This TCR beta chain came from a study of cytomegalovirus exposure and HLA in healthy donors. The V gene lost 4 bases and the J gene lost 0 bases, with 15 bases spanning the gap. Germline V lookup: CDR1 LNHNV, CDR2 YYDKDF (reference sequence). CDR3 length: 16 amino acids. The study ran its PCR with 60 Vbeta and 13 Jbeta primers. Data came from immunoSEQ multiplex PCR; TCRdb stores just in-frame clones and leaves some out. The repertoire includes more than 110,000 clones, roughly four fifths of them detected once, and 4.9% sits in the top ten. Specimen: PBMCs. The TCR sequence derives from a woman in her 50s in good health and CMV-seronegative. The V gene is TRBV15, the J gene TRBJ2-5, with a weak D call TRBD1 (6 bases). For the CDR3, the DNA is TGTGCCACCAGCACCCGGGACAAACCGTACCAAGAGACCCAGTACTTC. This codes for CATSTRDKPYQETQYF.